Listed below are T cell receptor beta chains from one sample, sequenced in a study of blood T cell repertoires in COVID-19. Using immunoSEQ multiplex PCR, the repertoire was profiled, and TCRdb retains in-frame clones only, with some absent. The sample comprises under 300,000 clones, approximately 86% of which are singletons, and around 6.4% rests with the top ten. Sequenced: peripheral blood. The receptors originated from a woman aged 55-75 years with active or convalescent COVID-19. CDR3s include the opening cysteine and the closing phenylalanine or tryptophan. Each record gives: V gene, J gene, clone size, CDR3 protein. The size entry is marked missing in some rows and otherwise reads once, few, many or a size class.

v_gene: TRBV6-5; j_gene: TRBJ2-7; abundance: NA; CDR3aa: CASSKSGTGIEQYF
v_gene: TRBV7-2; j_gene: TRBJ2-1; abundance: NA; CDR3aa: CASSLGPGLAGNEQFF
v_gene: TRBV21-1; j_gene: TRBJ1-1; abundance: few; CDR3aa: CASSTIWTGRRTEAFF
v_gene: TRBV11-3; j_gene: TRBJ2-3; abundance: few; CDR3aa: CASSLTYTPGDTQYF
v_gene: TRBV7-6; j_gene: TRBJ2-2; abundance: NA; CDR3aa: CASSLRAASGDTGELFF
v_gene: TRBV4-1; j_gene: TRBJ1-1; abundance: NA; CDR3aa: CASSQPGTGGSLMSEAFF
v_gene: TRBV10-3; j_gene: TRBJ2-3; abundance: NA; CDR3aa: CAISLLLAGSTDTQYF
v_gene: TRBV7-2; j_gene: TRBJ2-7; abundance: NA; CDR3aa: CASSLGVVSGRYHNEQYF
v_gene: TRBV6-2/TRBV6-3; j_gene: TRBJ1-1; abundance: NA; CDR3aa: CASSPRQGAGGTEAFF
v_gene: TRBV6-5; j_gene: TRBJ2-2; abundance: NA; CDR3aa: CASTFRGTGELFF
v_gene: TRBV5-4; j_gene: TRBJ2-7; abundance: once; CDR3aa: CASSMALAGNYEQYF
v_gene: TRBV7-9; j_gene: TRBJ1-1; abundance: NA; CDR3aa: CASSYAQGVTEAFF
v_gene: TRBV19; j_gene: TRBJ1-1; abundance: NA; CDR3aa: CASSVGTANTEAFF
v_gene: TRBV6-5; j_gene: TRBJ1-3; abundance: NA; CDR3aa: CASSYRTPGNTIYF
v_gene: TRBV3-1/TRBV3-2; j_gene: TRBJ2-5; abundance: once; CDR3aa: CASSRWTGTLKETQYF
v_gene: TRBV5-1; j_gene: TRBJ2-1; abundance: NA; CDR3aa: CASSLPGGDEQFF
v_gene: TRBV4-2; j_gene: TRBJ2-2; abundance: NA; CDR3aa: CASSQVTSGGTNTGELFF
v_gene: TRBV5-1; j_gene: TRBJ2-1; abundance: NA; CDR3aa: CASSLEPGTGYNEQFF
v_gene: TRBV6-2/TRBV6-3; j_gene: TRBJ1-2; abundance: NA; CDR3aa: CASSLVTGYGYTF
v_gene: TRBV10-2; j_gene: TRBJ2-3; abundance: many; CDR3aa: CASRDRVSDGDTQYF
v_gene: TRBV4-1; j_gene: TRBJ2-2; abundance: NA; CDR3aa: CASSPTPGQVGAGELFF
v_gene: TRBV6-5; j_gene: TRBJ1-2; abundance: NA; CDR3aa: CASSYALEGAGYGYTF
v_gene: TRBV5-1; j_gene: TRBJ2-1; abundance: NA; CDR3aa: CASSLATAGYNEQFF
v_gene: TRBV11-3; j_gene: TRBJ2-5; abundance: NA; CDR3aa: CASSSRTSGQETQYF
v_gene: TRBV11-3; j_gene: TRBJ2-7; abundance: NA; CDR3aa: CASSLLTSGRLHEQYF
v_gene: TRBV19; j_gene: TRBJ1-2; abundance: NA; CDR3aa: CASSVLLGEPNYGYTF
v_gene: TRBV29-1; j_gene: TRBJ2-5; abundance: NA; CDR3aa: CSVEGVGEETQYF
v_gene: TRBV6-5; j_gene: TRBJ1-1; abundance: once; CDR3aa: CASSYLAGLNTEAFF
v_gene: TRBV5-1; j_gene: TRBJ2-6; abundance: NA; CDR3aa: CASSPPGGANVLTF
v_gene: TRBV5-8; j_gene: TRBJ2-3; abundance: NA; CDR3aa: CASSPGLAVTDTQYF
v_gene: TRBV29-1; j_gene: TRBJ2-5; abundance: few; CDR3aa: CSVAPAGGETQYF
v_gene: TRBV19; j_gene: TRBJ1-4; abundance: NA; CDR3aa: CASKRGGSATNEKLFF
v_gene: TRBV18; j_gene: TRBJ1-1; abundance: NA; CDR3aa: CASSPAAGTEAFF
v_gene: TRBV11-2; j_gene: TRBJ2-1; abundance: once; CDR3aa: CASSRWAGDYNEQFF
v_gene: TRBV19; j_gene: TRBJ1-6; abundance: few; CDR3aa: CASSIDRSGDSPLHF
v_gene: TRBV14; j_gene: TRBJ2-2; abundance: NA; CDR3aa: CASSPRQGAATGELFF
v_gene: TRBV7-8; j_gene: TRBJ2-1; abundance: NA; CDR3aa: CASSLMTTSRSEQFF
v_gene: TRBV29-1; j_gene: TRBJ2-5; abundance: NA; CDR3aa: CSAGGPEIGETQYF
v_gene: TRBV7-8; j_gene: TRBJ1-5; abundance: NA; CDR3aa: CASSLTLRTGPGGNQPQHF
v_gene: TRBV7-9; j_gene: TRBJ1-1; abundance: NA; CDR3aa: CASSLQTNTEAFF
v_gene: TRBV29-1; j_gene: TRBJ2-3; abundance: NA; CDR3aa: CSAGRDPDTQYF